Listed below are T cell receptor beta chains from one sample, sequenced in a study of regulatory T cells in long-lasting Graves disease. One entry per CDR3 protein results from TCRdb running MiXCR on the multiplex PCR reads. Of under 400,000 distinct CDR3 sequences in the sample, roughly a sixth were seen once. A further study also used this sample, focusing on T cells in Graves' hyperthyroidism and ophthalmopathy.

Specimen: peripheral blood mononuclear cells (PBMCs), collected at new diagnosis, from a patient treated with antithyroid drugs. Receptors were obtained from a man between 35 and 55 years old with Graves disease. Each CDR3 is given with its conserved first and last residue. D genes are given only for firm matches. Where a row states a size, it is once, few, many or the class of an expanded clone; other rows omit it.

abundance,j_gene,d_gene,v_gene,CDR3aa,CDR3nt
many,TRBJ2-7,NA,TRBV29-1,CSATLVREQYF,TGCAGCGCTACCCTAGTACGGGAGCAGTACTTC
few,TRBJ1-3,NA,TRBV30,CAWSVLLSGNTIYF,TGTGCCTGGAGTGTACTACTGTCAGGAAACACCATATATTTT
few,TRBJ2-2,NA,TRBV5-1,CASSFAGGRNTGELFF,TGCGCCAGCAGCTTCGCCGGGGGCCGAAACACCGGGGAGCTGTTTTTT
many,TRBJ1-4,TRBD1,TRBV12-3/TRBV12-4,CASSPGQGVPSTRKLFF,TGTGCCAGCAGCCCGGGACAGGGGGTTCCAAGTACAAGGAAACTGTTTTTT
many,TRBJ2-1,NA,TRBV5-1,CASSVNPGEQFF,TGCGCCAGCAGCGTCAACCCGGGTGAGCAGTTCTTC
NA,TRBJ2-7,NA,TRBV4-1,CASSPLLGRAGDEQYF,TGCGCCAGCAGCCCCCTGTTAGGCAGAGCCGGGGACGAGCAGTACTTC
many,TRBJ2-2,TRBD1,TRBV12-3/TRBV12-4,CASSLDRGRRTGELFF,TGTGCCAGCAGTTTAGACAGGGGGCGGAGGACCGGGGAGCTGTTTTTT
many,TRBJ1-5,NA,TRBV5-1,CASSLGPVGGQPQHF,TGCGCCAGCAGCTTGGGGCCGGTGGGGGGACAGCCCCAGCATTTT
few,TRBJ1-2,TRBD1,TRBV11-2,CASSLEFRGLWSYTF,TGTGCCAGCAGCTTGGAGTTCAGGGGGCTCTGGAGCTACACCTTC
few,TRBJ2-1,NA,TRBV20-1,CSARTRRGPYNEQFF,TGCAGTGCTAGAACACGGCGGGGCCCCTACAATGAGCAGTTCTTC
few,TRBJ1-5,NA,TRBV6-1,CASRDKTDYWNQPQHF,TGTGCCAGCAGAGACAAGACAGACTATTGGAATCAGCCCCAGCATTTT
many,TRBJ2-7,TRBD1,TRBV30,CAVNRGNSYEQYF,TGTGCCGTCAACAGGGGAAACTCCTACGAGCAGTACTTC
many,TRBJ2-2,NA,TRBV24-1,CATSGAPSTGELFF,TGTGCCACCAGTGGAGCGCCGAGCACCGGGGAGCTGTTTTTT
NA,TRBJ1-4,NA,TRBV27,CASSLSRSESLFF,TGTGCCAGCAGTTTATCCCGATCTGAATCTCTGTTTTTT
NA,TRBJ2-1,NA,TRBV18,CASSPRTYNEQFF,TGTGCCAGCTCACCACGAACCTACAATGAGCAGTTCTTC
few,TRBJ1-4,TRBD1,TRBV9,CASSGPGQGLEKLFF,TGTGCCAGCAGCGGACCGGGACAGGGACTTGAAAAACTGTTTTTT
many,TRBJ1-5,NA,TRBV28,CASSGGDDGNQPQHF,TGTGCCAGCAGCGGTGGGGATGATGGCAATCAGCCCCAGCATTTT
NA,TRBJ2-1,TRBD2,TRBV2,CASEEGLAGANEQFF,TGTGCCAGCGAAGAAGGACTAGCGGGGGCCAATGAGCAGTTCTTC
few,TRBJ2-3,TRBD1,TRBV7-2,CASSRTGGASYTQYF,TGTGCCAGCAGCAGGACAGGGGGCGCGAGTTATACGCAGTATTTT
NA,TRBJ2-1,NA,TRBV7-2,CASSQPRVAVNRNMSWDEQFF,TGTGCCAGCAGCCAACCCAGGGTGGCAGTCAACAGAAATATGAGCTGGGATGAGCAGTTCTTC
many,TRBJ2-2,NA,TRBV20-1,CSVAGDTGELFF,TGCAGTGTTGCAGGCGACACCGGGGAGCTGTTTTTT
NA,TRBJ1-1,NA,TRBV10-1,CASPGPIFLRAFF,TGCGCCAGTCCGGGGCCGATTTTCCTGCGGGCTTTCTTT
NA,TRBJ2-3,NA,TRBV5-6,CASSLFAMGDTQYF,TGTGCCAGCAGCTTGTTTGCGATGGGAGATACGCAGTATTTT
many,TRBJ2-3,NA,TRBV12-3/TRBV12-4,CASMASHFASTDTQYF,TGTGCCAGCATGGCTTCTCACTTTGCGAGCACAGATACGCAGTATTTT
NA,TRBJ1-4,NA,TRBV7-2,CASSLVGVTIEKLFF,TGTGCCAGCAGCTTAGTGGGGGTGACAATTGAAAAACTGTTTTTT
many,TRBJ1-6,NA,TRBV2,CASSERLAGSPLHF,TGTGCCAGCAGTGAAAGGTTGGCGGGATCACCCCTCCACTTT
many,TRBJ1-2,NA,TRBV12-3/TRBV12-4,CASSSLTGYGYTF,TGTGCCAGCAGTTCACTCACAGGGTATGGCTACACCTTC
NA,TRBJ1-1,TRBD1,TRBV5-1,CASSPGQGLAEAFF,TGCGCCAGCAGCCCAGGACAGGGTCTCGCTGAAGCTTTCTTT
many,TRBJ2-7,NA,TRBV29-1,CSVEGRVDNEQYF,TGCAGCGTCGAAGGCAGGGTCGACAACGAGCAGTACTTC
many,TRBJ1-1,NA,TRBV7-9,CASSRNTEAFF,TGTGCCAGCAGCCGTAACACTGAAGCTTTCTTT
many,TRBJ2-7,NA,TRBV7-3,CASSLNLGDEQYF,TGTGCCAGCAGCTTAAACTTGGGGGACGAGCAGTACTTC
NA,TRBJ1-1,TRBD1,TRBV29-1,CSAYRGSGRNTEAFF,TGCAGCGCTTACAGGGGAAGTGGGAGGAACACTGAAGCTTTCTTT
many,TRBJ2-3,TRBD1,TRBV28,CASKIRDSRPDTQYF,TGTGCCAGCAAGATCCGGGACAGTAGACCAGATACGCAGTATTTT
many,TRBJ2-3,NA,TRBV20-1,CSARDSSSTDTQYF,TGCAGTGCTAGAGATTCAAGTAGCACAGATACGCAGTATTTT
many,TRBJ1-5,NA,TRBV2,CASSEANRGGNQPQHF,TGTGCCAGCAGTGAAGCAAATAGGGGTGGCAATCAGCCCCAGCATTTT
many,TRBJ1-4,NA,TRBV12-3/TRBV12-4,CASSLSDREKLFF,TGTGCCAGCAGCCTCTCCGACAGGGAAAAACTGTTTTTT
NA,TRBJ2-7,TRBD1,TRBV9,CASSSHISGQGGEQYF,TGTGCCAGCAGCTCTCACATCTCGGGACAGGGTGGCGAGCAGTACTTC
NA,TRBJ2-7,NA,TRBV19,CASSIRAGSSYEQYF,TGTGCCAGTAGTATTAGAGCGGGTAGCTCCTACGAGCAGTACTTC
many,TRBJ1-2,NA,TRBV12-3/TRBV12-4,CASSLDMDYGYTF,TGTGCCAGCAGTTTAGACATGGACTATGGCTACACCTTC
many,TRBJ1-4,NA,TRBV20-1,CSAHHRAANEKLFF,TGCAGTGCTCATCACAGGGCTGCTAATGAAAAACTGTTTTTT
few,TRBJ1-1,NA,TRBV6-2/TRBV6-3,CASRADINTEAFF,TGTGCCAGCCGGGCGGACATAAACACTGAAGCTTTCTTT
NA,TRBJ1-3,NA,TRBV20-1,CSARAGSQGNTIYF,TGCAGTGCTAGAGCGGGCAGCCAAGGAAACACCATATATTTT
many,TRBJ2-7,NA,TRBV28,CASSLTSNREQYF,TGTGCCAGCAGTTTGACTAGTAATCGCGAGCAGTACTTC
few,TRBJ1-2,NA,TRBV9,CASSVGQAGHGYTF,TGTGCCAGCAGCGTAGGTCAAGCAGGGCATGGCTACACCTTC
NA,TRBJ2-7,TRBD2,TRBV19,CARRLAGGVFSYEQYF,TGTGCCAGAAGACTAGCGGGGGGGGTATTCTCCTACGAGCAGTACTTC
many,TRBJ2-3,TRBD1,TRBV29-1,CSVEGQTSTDTQYF,TGCAGCGTTGAGGGACAGACGAGCACAGATACGCAGTATTTT
many,TRBJ2-7,TRBD1,TRBV18,CASSPTGGPYEQYF,TGTGCCAGCAGCCCAACAGGGGGCCCCTACGAGCAGTACTTC
many,TRBJ1-1,TRBD1,TRBV5-1,CASSAGQGGEAFF,TGCGCCAGCAGCGCCGGACAGGGCGGTGAAGCTTTCTTT